What follows describes a single T cell receptor (beta chain). This entry belongs to a study of T cell changes during pregnancy in multiple sclerosis. V lost 4 bases and J 1 base, leaving 11 bases between the germline ends. This CDR3 is 13 amino acids long. CDR1 and CDR2 from the germline V gene are SQVTM and ANQGSEA. TCRdb's copy holds only in-frame clones and misses some; the assay was immunoSEQ multiplex PCR. The sample gives about 43,000 clones, approximately 91% of which show up once; 1.4% is in the top ten. This rearrangement joins TRBV29-1 to TRBJ2-7; TRBD2 is a possible D gene (5 bases). The TCR comes from a female donor with multiple sclerosis, enrolled in a pregnancy study. The sequenced sample consisted of PBMCs (not recorded whether the cells were cultured). CDR3 DNA: TGCAGCGTTGGGCGGGCGGGTTCCTACGAGCAGTACTTC. Translating it yields CSVGRAGSYEQYF.